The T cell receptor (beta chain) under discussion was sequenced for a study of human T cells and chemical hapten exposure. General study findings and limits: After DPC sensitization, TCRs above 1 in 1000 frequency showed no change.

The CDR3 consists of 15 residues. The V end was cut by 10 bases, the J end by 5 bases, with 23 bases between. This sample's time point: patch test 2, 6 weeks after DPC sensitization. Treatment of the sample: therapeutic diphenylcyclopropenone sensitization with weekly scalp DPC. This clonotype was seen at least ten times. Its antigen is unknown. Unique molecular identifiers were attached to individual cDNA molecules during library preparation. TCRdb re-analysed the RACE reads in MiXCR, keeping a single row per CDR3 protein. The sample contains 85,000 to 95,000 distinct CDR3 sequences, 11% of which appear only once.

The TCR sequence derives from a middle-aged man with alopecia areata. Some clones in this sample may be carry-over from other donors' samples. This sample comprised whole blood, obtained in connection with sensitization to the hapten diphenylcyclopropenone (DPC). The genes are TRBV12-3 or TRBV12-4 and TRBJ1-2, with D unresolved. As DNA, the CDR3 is TGTGCCACCCAAATTCAAAGGGCTGATGCATATGGCTACACCTTC. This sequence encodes CATQIQRADAYGYTF.